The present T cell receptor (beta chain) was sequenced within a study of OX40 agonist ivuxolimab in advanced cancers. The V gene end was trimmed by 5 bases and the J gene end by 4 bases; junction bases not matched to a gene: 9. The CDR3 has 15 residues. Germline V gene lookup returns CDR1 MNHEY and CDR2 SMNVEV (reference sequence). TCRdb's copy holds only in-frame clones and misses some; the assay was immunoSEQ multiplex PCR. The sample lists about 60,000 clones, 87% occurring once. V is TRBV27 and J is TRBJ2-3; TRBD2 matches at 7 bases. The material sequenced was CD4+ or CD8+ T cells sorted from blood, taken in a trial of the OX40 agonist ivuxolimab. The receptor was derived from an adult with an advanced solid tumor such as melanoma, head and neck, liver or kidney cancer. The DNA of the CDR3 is TGTGCCAGCAGTGGGTGGGAGGGAGGAGCAGATACGCAGTATTTT. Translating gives CASSGWEGGADTQYF.